The clone carrying this TCR beta chain was counted only a few times. The target antigen is unknown. This record belongs to a study of response to subunit inactivated influenza vaccine. Study-level findings and limits: Authors suggested few new T cells are recruited by each seasonal influenza vaccination.

After removal of 2 bases from V and 5 bases from J, the junction contained 7 bases not matched to a gene. CDR3 length: 16 amino acids. CDR1 is SEHNR and CDR2 is FQNEAQ in the germline V gene (reference sequence). Each CDR3 protein is one row after TCRdb ran MiXCR on the RT-PCR reads. The repertoire holds some 640,000 distinct CDR3 sequences, with approximately 15% as singletons. Specimen: PBMCs from blood, collected 14 days before vaccination. The TCR was taken from a man in his fifties who received an inactivated influenza vaccine. V gene TRBV7-9 combines with J gene TRBJ2-4; 9 nucleotides agree with TRBD1. The CDR3 reads CASSLYRGPRENIQYF. CDR3 coding DNA: TGTGCCAGCAGCTTATACAGGGGGCCGAGGGAAAACATTCAGTACTTC.